This T cell receptor (beta chain) originates from a study of response to subunit inactivated influenza vaccine listed by TCRdb under 2018. About the investigation overall: To follow how T cells responded to a trivalent subunit inactivated influenza vaccine, the researchers relied on deep quantitative profiling of the T cell receptor repertoire.

As to this clonotype: Its cognate antigen has yet to be identified. Base qualities are missing; no much larger clone stands one base away.

The full study reports these points: The authors suggested that each seasonal influenza vaccination may recruit only a limited number of new T cells.

Measured from the cysteine to the phenylalanine, the CDR3 is 14 residues long. CDR3 DNA only is kept here, 42 bases in frame from base 1. V has 4 bases trimmed and J has 8 bases trimmed; junction bases matching no gene number 5. Sequences MNHNS (CDR1) and SASEGT (CDR2) are obtained from the germline V gene. Library creation used RT-PCR. Reads for this sample came from an Illumina HiSeq 2500. TCRdb took the public reads, trimmed them with fastp at Q25, ran MiXCR for clone calling and kept in-frame beta chains. Records with the same CDR3 protein are collapsed into one entry carrying the most frequent genes and DNA. The sample data list some 850,000 distinct CDR3 sequences, and roughly 18% of these were observed just once. The ten largest clones add up to 9.5% to 13% of the sample.

The V and J segments used are TRBV6-1 and TRBJ2-1; TRBD1 aligns with 10 central bases. The TCR was taken from a man in his forties or fifties who received an inactivated influenza vaccine. Donor details come from another sample of the same person, matched by shared clones. The sample here was PBMCs from blood, taken less than 6 days after vaccination. The nucleotide sequence is given as TGTGCCAGCAGTGGGCGGGGGACAGGGGATGAGCAGTTCTTC. Its translation reads: CASSGRGTGDEQFF.